This T cell receptor beta chain was recorded in a study of cytomegalovirus exposure and HLA in healthy donors. PCR involved 60 Vbeta and 13 Jbeta primers. Method: immunoSEQ multiplex PCR; TCRdb's copy keeps in-frame clones and lacks some. The sample lists 100,000 to 150,000 clones; around 85% were seen once. This clone was detected only a few times. V dropped 8 bases and J dropped 7 bases, with 18 bases sitting between them. The CDR3 loop spans 13 amino acids. Germline V gives CDR1 SNHLY, CDR2 FYNNEI. The sample comprised PBMCs. This chain joins TRBV2 and TRBJ2-7; the D gene is possibly TRBD1 (6 bases). This clonotype was sampled from a boy aged 5 to 17 in good health and CMV-seronegative. The CDR3 nucleotides read TGTGCCAGCCGCCGGACAGACCATTGGGAGCAGTACTTC. This sequence encodes CASRRTDHWEQYF.